What follows are 8 T cell receptor beta chains derived from one specimen sequenced in a study of identical twins listed by TCRdb under 2016. Library method: 5' RACE. Sequencing used an Illumina HiSeq 2000. Starting from the raw public reads, TCRdb applied fastp trimming at Q25, assembled clones with MiXCR and retained in-frame beta chains. Duplicate CDR3 protein sequences are folded into a single record with the most common DNA and genes. The sample yields roughly 1,500,000 distinct CDR3 sequences; less than 35% were counted once. About 0.27% of the sample lies in the top ten. The sample was cord blood. The origin of the receptors is a newborn girl in good health.

This clonotype occurred a few times. The chain's CDR3 is CSARVPPGQGMEGYTF. CDR3 bases: TGCAGTGCTAGAGTTCCTCCGGGACAGGGAATGGAGGGCTACACCTTC. The chain links TRBV20-1 to TRBJ1-2, with TRBD1 matching 9 bases. Per the germline V gene, CDR1 is DFQATT and CDR2 is SNEGSKA (reference sequence). V trimming: 1 base; J trimming: 8 bases; junction bases outside the gene matches: 14. This CDR3 has 16 amino acids.

This clonotype was observed a few times. The rearrangement links TRBV30 to TRBJ1-2; D may be TRBD1 (6 bases). The V gene lost 0 bases and the J gene lost 3 bases, with 8 bases spanning the gap. CDR1 is GTSNPN, CDR2 SVGIG, per germline (reference sequence). This CDR3 has 13 amino acids. CDR3 nucleotide sequence: TGTGCCTGGAGTGTCGGGGGCGACTATGGCTACACCTTC. Its protein is CAWSVGGDYGYTF.

The chain has TRBV20-1 and TRBJ2-3; D unresolved. This CDR3 comprises 14 residues. Germline V gives CDR1 DFQATT, CDR2 SNEGSKA (reference sequence). Trimming shortened V by 6 bases and J by 6 bases, and 19 bases separated the two germline ends. CDR3 sequence (DNA): TGCAGTGCCCTGTCGCCCGGCCTAACCGATACGCAGTATTTT. Translated, it gives CSALSPGLTDTQYF.

As regards this clonotype: Possible read error: a much larger clone is one base away. V usage is TRBV11-3 and J usage is TRBJ2-1; a possible D gene is TRBD1 (5 bases). The J call may be mistaken, given a closer DNA end match to TRBJ2-7. The CDR3 spans 14 residues. Germline V gene data show CDR1 as SGHNT and CDR2 as YENEEA. CDR3 sequence reads: CASSFRQSYNEQYF. CDR3 in DNA: TGTGCCAGCAGCTTCCGACAGTCCTACAATGAGCAGTACTTC.

There are a few counts of this clonotype. The V gene is TRBV28, the J gene TRBJ2-1; the D is unclear. Trimming stripped 5 bases from V and 2 bases from J, with 19 bases between. The CDR3 is made up of 17 amino acids. In germline, CDR1 is MDHEN, CDR2 SYDVKM. The CDR3 coding sequence is TGTGCCAGCAGTACCAACCCGCCGGACCCCACCTACAATGAGCAGTTCTTC. Translated, it gives CASSTNPPDPTYNEQFF.

Concerning this clonotype itself: One end of the junction is discordant with germline, which a read error may explain. The chain has TRBV15 and TRBJ1-2, with D unclear. Germline CDR1 LNHNV, CDR2 YYDKDF (reference sequence). This CDR3 is built from 14 residues. DNA of the CDR3: TGTGCCACCAGCGGAGATGGGGAGGTTGTTGGCTACACCTTC. It specifies CATSGDGEVVGYTF.

The chain carries TRBV20-1 and TRBJ2-1; 12 bases map to TRBD2. The CDR3 has 19 amino acids. The V segment lost 6 bases and the J segment 0 bases; nucleotides outside the gene matches: 15. Germline V lookup: CDR1 DFQATT, CDR2 SNEGSKA (reference sequence). CDR3 in amino acids: CSARRTSGTAWGSYNEQFF. CDR3 nucleotides: TGCAGTGCACGCCGGACTAGCGGGACAGCCTGGGGCTCCTACAATGAGCAGTTCTTC.

The chain couples TRBV6-5 to TRBJ1-2; 8 nucleotides align to TRBD1. The CDR3 spans 13 residues. With 4 bases clipped from V and 7 bases from J, the junction kept 5 bases outside the gene matches. Looked up from germline, CDR1 is MNHEY and CDR2 is SVGAGI. The CDR3 is CASSFDRGFGYTF. CDR3 in DNA: TGTGCCAGCAGTTTCGACAGGGGATTTGGCTACACCTTC.